The clone carrying this TCR beta chain has only a few counts. Its antigen is as yet unknown. MiXCR was run by TCRdb on the RT-PCR reads, yielding one entry per CDR3 protein. Here the sample spans under 550,000 distinct CDR3 sequences, under 9% being singletons. The record originates from a study of response to subunit inactivated influenza vaccine. General observations from the study: It was the authors' suggestion that each seasonal influenza vaccination recruits few new T cells.

The CDR3 sequence is 15 residues long. Germline V CDR1 and CDR2: MNHEY, SVGAGI. The ends were cut back, 0 bases at V and 2 bases at J, with 8 bases in the middle. The source material was PBMCs from blood, sampled around 25 months after vaccination. The chain has TRBV6-5 and TRBJ1-3; possibly TRBD1 for D (6 bases). This TCR was sampled from a man aged 50 to 69 who received an inactivated influenza vaccine. This chain's CDR3 is CASSYSAGAGNTIYF. CDR3 sequence (DNA): TGTGCCAGCAGTTACTCGGCAGGGGCTGGAAACACCATATATTTT.